The clone carrying this T cell receptor (beta chain) was picked up a small number of times. Germline V gene data show CDR1 as SGHVS and CDR2 as FQNEAQ. Trimming removed 1 base at V and 6 bases at J, with 12 bases between. This CDR3 has 14 residues. The data were taken from a study of blood T cell repertoires in COVID-19. Turning to the study itself: The cDNA or gDNA used as material had been derived from T cells, B-cell-depleted T cells, or PBMCs.

Participants' own reports of clinical history determined their cohort assignment. The table came from immunoSEQ multiplex PCR; TCRdb's copy has only in-frame clones and leaves some out. The sample consists of about 380,000 clones, more than 75% of them appearing once. The sequenced sample consisted of PBMCs or T cells enriched from blood (not recorded which). The V and J genes are TRBV7-8 and TRBJ1-2, with D maybe TRBD1 (5 bases). The clonotype was recovered from a woman younger than 30 who had recovered from COVID-19. The CDR3 loop reads CASSLESGGNGYTF. The CDR3 DNA is TGTGCCAGCAGCTTAGAATCGGGGGGGAATGGCTACACCTTC. Using reference TRBV7-8 and TRBJ1-2 for the parts outside the CDR3, the full variable domain is GAGVSQSPRYKVAKRGQDVALRCDPISGHVSLFWYQQALGQGPEFLTYFQNEAQLDKSGLPSDRFFAERPEGSVSTLKIQRTQQEDSAVYLCASSLESGGNGYTFGSGTRLTVV.